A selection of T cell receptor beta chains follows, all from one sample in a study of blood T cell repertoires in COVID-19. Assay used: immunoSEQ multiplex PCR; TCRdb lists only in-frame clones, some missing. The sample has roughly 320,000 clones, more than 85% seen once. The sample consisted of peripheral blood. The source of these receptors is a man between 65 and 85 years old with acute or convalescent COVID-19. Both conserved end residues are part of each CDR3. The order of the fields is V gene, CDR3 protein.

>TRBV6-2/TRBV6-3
CASSHVNRPGEQFF
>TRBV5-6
CASSLQEPNSPLHF
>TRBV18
CASSPQALSGNTIYF
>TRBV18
CASSPPAGGRETQYF
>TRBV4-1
CASNRDSYEKLFF
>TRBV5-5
CASSFGAFYGYTF
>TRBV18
CASSPGTGSYEQYF
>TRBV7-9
CASGTADSPLHF
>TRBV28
CASTGNRGRLSNQPQHF
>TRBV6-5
CASRSDRVVTPLHF
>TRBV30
CAWTRGRAGYTF
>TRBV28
CASSSGGGRNQPQHF
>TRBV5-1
CASSLAKDSDEQYF
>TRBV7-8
CASSLRTGGSEAFF